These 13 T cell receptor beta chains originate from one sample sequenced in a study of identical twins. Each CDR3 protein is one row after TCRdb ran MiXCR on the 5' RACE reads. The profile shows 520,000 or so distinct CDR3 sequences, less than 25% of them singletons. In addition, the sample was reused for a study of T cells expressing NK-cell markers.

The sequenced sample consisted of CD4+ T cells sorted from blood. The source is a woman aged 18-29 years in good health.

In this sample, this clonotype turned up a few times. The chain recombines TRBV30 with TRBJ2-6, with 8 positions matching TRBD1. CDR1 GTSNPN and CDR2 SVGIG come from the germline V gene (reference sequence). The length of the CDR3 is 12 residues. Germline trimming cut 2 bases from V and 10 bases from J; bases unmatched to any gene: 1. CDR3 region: CAWSTGGNVLTF. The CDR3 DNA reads TGTGCCTGGAGTACAGGGGGGAACGTCCTGACTTTC.

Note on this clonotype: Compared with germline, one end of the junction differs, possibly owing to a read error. The CDR3 DNA sequence: TGTGCCAGCAGCTACCGGGGGGCTCACTTC. It yields the protein CASSYRGAHF. The chain recombines TRBV5-8 with TRBJ1-2, with a possible D match to TRBD1 (6 bases). The CDR3 loop spans 10 amino acids. Germline-derived CDR1 and CDR2 are SGHTS and YDEGEE.

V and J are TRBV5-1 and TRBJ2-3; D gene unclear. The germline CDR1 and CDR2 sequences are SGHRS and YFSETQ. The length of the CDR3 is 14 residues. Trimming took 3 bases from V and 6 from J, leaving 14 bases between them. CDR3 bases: TGCGCCAGCAGCTATCTCCCTAGTGGGGATACGCAGTATTTT. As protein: CASSYLPSGDTQYF.

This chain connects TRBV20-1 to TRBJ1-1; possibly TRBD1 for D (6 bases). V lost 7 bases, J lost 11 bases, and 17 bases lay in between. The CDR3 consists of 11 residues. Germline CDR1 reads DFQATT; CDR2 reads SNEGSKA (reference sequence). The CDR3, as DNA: TGCAGTGTCGCAGCGGGGAGGGGGGCTTTCTTT. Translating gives CSVAAGRGAFF.

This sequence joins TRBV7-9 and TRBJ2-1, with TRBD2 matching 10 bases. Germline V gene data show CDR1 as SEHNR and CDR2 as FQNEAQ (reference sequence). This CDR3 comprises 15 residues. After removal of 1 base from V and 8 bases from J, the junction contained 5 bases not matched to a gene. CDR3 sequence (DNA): TGTGCCAGCAGCTTAGGAGCGGGAGGGGGCGATGAGCAGTTCTTC. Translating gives CASSLGAGGGDEQFF.

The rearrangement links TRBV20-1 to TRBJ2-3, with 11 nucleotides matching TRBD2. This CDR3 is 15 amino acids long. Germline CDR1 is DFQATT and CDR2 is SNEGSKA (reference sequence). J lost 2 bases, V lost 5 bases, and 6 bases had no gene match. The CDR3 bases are TGCAGTGCTGGCACTAGCGGGGGATTCACAGATACGCAGTATTTT. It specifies CSAGTSGGFTDTQYF.

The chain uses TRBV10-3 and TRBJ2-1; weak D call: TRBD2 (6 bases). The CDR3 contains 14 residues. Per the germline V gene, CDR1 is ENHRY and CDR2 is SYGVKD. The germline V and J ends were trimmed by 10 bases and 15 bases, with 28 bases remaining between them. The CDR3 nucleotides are TGTGCCACCAAGTTTATAGTGCGGGACCTCCATTTGTTCTTC. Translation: CATKFIVRDLHLFF.

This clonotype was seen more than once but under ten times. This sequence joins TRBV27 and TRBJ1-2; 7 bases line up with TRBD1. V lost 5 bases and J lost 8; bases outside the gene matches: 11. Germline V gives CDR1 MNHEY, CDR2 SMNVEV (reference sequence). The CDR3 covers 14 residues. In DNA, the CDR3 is TGTGCCAGCAGTACCCTCGACAGGGTCTACGGCTACACCTTC. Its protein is CASSTLDRVYGYTF.

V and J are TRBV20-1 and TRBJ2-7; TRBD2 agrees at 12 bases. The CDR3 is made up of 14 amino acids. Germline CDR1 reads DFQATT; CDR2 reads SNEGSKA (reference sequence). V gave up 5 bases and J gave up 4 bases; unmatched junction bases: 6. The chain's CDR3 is CSASTLAGGYEQYF. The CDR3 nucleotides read TGCAGTGCTTCGACCCTAGCGGGAGGGTACGAGCAGTACTTC.

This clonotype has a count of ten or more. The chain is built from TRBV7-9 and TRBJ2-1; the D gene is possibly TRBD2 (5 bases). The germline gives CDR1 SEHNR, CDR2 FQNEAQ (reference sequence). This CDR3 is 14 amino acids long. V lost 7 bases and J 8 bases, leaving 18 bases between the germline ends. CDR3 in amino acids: CASTLETNRHEQFF. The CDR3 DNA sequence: TGTGCCAGCACTCTAGAGACTAATCGTCATGAGCAGTTCTTC.

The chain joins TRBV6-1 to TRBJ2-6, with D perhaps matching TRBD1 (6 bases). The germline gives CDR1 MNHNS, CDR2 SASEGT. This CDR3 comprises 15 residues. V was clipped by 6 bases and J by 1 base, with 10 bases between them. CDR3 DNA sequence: TGTGCCAGCAGAATACAGGGATCTGGGGCCAACGTCCTGACTTTC. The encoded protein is CASRIQGSGANVLTF.

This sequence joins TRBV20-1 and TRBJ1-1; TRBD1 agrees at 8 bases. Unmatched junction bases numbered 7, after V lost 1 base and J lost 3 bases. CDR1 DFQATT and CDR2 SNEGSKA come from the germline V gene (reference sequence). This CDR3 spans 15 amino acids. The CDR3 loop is CSARVETGEYTEAFF. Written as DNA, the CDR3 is TGCAGTGCTAGAGTTGAGACAGGGGAGTACACTGAAGCTTTCTTT.

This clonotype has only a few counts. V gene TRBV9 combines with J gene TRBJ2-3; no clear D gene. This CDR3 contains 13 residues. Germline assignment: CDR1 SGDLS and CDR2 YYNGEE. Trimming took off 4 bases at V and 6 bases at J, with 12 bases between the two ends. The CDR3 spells CASSLPESDTQYF. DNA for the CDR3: TGTGCCAGCAGCCTTCCGGAATCGGATACGCAGTATTTT.